Sequencing of this T cell receptor (beta chain) was carried out in a study of Ad26.COV2.S vaccination and SARS-CoV-2 variants. Profiling relied on immunoSEQ multiplex PCR, and the TCRdb table lists in-frame clones only, not all of them. The table lists about half a million clones, nearly 90% of them singletons. This clone was found a few times. Treatment here: 15 to 20 received Ad26.COV2.S at low or high dose, single or two shots; about 5 received placebo; per-sample allocation not given. The samples were gathered on day 63 after the first injection of vaccine or placebo. Wuhan-strain spike was delivered by a replication-incompetent Ad26 vector. Trimming shortened V by 5 bases and J by 2 bases, and 19 bases separated the two germline ends. The germline CDR1 and CDR2 sequences are SGHRS and YFSETQ. The CDR3 consists of 16 residues.

V usage is TRBV5-1 and J usage is TRBJ1-1; D is ambiguous. The receptor's source is a person between 18 and 65 years old who received the Ad26.COV2.S COVID-19 vaccine or a placebo. Sequencing used peripheral blood, obtained in a trial of Ad26.COV2.S vaccine versus placebo. The CDR3 sequence: CASSVRAGLGNTEAFF. CDR3 in DNA: TGCGCCAGCAGTGTCCGAGCAGGTCTGGGAAACACTGAAGCTTTCTTT.